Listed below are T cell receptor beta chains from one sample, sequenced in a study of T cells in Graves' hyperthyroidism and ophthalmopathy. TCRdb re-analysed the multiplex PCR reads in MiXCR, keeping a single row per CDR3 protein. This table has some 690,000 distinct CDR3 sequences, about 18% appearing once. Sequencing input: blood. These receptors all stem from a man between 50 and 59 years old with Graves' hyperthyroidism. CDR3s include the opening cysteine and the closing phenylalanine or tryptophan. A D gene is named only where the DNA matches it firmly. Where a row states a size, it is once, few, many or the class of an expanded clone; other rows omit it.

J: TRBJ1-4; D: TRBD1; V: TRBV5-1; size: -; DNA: TGCGCCAGCGGTACAGGGGTCGGTAATGAAAAACTGTTTTTT; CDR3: CASGTGVGNEKLFF
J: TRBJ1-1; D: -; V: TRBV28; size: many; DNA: TGTGCCAGCAGATACCTGGACAGGAACACTGAAGCTTTCTTT; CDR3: CASRYLDRNTEAFF
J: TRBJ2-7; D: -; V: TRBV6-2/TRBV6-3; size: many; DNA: TGTGCCATCTCGTTGAGGGACGGCTACGAGCAGTACTTC; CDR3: CAISLRDGYEQYF
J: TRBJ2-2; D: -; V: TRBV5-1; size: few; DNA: TGCGCCAGCAGCTTGGCAGGGTCGGCAAATCCCGGGGAGCTGTTTTTT; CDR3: CASSLAGSANPGELFF
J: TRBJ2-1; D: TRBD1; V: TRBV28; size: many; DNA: TGTGCCAGCAGTAACCCGGGCCTTGGGACAGGGAACTACAATGAGCAGTTCTTC; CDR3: CASSNPGLGTGNYNEQFF
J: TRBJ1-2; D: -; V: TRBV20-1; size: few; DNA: TGCAGTGCTAGAGTCGCCGGAGCGAACACCTTC; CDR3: CSARVAGANTF
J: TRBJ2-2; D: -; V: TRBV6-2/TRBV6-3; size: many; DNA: TGTGCCAGCAGTTGGGCAGAGAACACCGGGGAGCTGTTTTTT; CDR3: CASSWAENTGELFF
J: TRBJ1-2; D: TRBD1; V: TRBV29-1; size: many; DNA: TGCAGCGTCCCGGGACAGGAGTACTATGGCTACACCTTC; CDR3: CSVPGQEYYGYTF
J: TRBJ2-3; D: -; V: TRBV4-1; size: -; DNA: TGCACCAGCAGCCAAGGGTCCGGGGTAAGCACAGATACGCAGTATTTT; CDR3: CTSSQGSGVSTDTQYF
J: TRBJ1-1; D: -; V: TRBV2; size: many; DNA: TGTGCCAGCCTGCGGCAAAGGAACACTGAAGCTTTCTTT; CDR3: CASLRQRNTEAFF
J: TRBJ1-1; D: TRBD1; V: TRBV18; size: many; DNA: TGTGCCAGCTCACGGGAACAGGGGGCGCGAATGAACACTGAAGCTTTCTTT; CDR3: CASSREQGARMNTEAFF
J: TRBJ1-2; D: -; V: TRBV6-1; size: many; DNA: TGTGCCAGCAGTTATGCCGGGATCAGGGTTGGCTACACCTTC; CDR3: CASSYAGIRVGYTF
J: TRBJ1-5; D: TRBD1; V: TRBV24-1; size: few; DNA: TGTGCCACCAGTGATGGGACAGGGTGGCAGCCCCAGCATTTT; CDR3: CATSDGTGWQPQHF
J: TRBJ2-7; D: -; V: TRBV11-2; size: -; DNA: TGTGCCAGCAGCCAAGATTTAGGGGAGTACTACGAGCAGTACTTC; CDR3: CASSQDLGEYYEQYF
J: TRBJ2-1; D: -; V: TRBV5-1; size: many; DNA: TGCGCCAGCAGCTTAATGGGGGGTCCGGATGAGCAGTTCTTC; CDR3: CASSLMGGPDEQFF
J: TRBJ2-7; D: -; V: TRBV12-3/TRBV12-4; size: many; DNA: TGTGCCAGCAGTTTCGGCAGAGCCTACGAGCAGTACTTC; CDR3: CASSFGRAYEQYF
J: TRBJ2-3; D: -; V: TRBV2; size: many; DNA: TGTGCCAGCAGTAGCAACGCCGAAGATACGCAGTATTTT; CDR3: CASSSNAEDTQYF
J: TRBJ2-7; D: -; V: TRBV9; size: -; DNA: TGTGCCAGCAGCTTATCAGGACGTAACGAGCAGTACTTC; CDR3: CASSLSGRNEQYF
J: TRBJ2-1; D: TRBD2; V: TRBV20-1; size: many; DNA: TGCAGTGCTAGGATTAGCGGGGACAATTACAATGAGCAGTTCTTC; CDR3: CSARISGDNYNEQFF
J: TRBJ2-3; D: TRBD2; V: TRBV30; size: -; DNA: TGTGCCTGGAGTGCCGGGACTAGGGGAGATACGCAGTATTTT; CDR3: CAWSAGTRGDTQYF
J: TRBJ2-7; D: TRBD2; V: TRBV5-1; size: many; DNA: TGCGCCAGCAGCTCACTAGCGGGTACCCTCAGCCACGAGCAGTACTTC; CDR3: CASSSLAGTLSHEQYF
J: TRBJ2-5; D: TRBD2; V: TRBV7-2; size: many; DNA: TGTGCCAGCAGCCCCCGTGGTAGCGGGGGCCAAGAGACCCAGTACTTC; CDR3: CASSPRGSGGQETQYF
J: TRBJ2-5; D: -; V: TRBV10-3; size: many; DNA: TGTGCCATCCGGGACCTTACTCAAGAGACCCAGTACTTC; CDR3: CAIRDLTQETQYF
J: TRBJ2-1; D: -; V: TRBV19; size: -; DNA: TGTGCCAGTAGTATAAATCAGTGGGAGCAAAATGAGCAGTTCTTC; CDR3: CASSINQWEQNEQFF
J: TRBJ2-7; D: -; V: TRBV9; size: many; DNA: TGTGCCAGCAGCGTAAATCCGGGGGAGCAGTACTTC; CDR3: CASSVNPGEQYF
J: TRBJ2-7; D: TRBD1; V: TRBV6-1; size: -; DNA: TGTGCCAGCACTCCGGGACAGACCTACGAGCAGTACTTC; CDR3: CASTPGQTYEQYF
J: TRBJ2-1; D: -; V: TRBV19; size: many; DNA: TGTGCCAGTAGTCCACCAGGGCGTGAGCAGTTCTTC; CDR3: CASSPPGREQFF